The clone carrying this T cell receptor (beta chain) was detected only a few times. J was trimmed by 0 bases and V by 4 bases; bases with no gene match: 10. Germline V CDR1 and CDR2: SGHRS, YFSETQ. This CDR3 has 16 amino acids. Full-length variable regions came from constant-region reverse primers plus semi-nested Nested Universal Primer A PCR. TCRdb processed the 5' RACE reads anew with MiXCR; each CDR3 protein has one entry. This sample has 53,000 or so distinct CDR3 sequences, with approximately 24% found just once. This receptor was obtained from a female donor with breast cancer. Sequencing input: tumor-infiltrating naive CD4+ T cells sorted from the breast tumor. Subset in this sample: naive CD4+ T cells, CD4+CD45RA+CD25-. The rearrangement uses TRBV5-1 and TRBJ2-7; the match to TRBD1 covers 7 bases. CDR3 nucleotide sequence: TGCGCCAGCAGCACCATCACGGGACAGTCCTCCTACGAGCAGTACTTC. Protein sequence: CASSTITGQSSYEQYF.